The subject of this entry is one T cell receptor (beta chain). This sample stems from a study of blood T cell repertoires in COVID-19. Profiling relied on immunoSEQ multiplex PCR, and the TCRdb table lists in-frame clones only, not all of them. The sample lists 80,000 to 100,000 clones, roughly 82% occurring once. CDR1 and CDR2 from the germline V gene are GTSNPN and SVGIG (reference sequence). The CDR3 is made up of 13 amino acids. V lost 0 bases and J lost 1, with 6 bases in between. V usage is TRBV30 and J usage is TRBJ1-2; D not certain. The sequencing sample was made of peripheral blood. This TCR was recovered from a man aged 65 to 85 with active or convalescent COVID-19. The CDR3 spells CAWSVRGNYGYTF. The CDR3 nucleotides are TGTGCCTGGAGTGTACGGGGTAACTATGGCTACACCTTC.